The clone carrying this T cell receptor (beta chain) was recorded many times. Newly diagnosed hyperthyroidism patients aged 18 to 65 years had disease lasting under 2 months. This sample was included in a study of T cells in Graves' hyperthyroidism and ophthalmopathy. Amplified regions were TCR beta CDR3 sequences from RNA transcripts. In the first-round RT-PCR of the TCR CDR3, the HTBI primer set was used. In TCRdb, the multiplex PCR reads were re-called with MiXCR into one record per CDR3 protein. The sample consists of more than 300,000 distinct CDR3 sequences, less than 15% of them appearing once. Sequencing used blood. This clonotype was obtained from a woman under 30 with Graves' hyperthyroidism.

The CDR3 region has the DNA TGCGCCAGCAGCTTGGCCACGAAGCCTGGCCACGAGCAGTACTTC. Translated: CASSLATKPGHEQYF. This chain connects TRBV5-1 to TRBJ2-7; D gene ambiguous. The CDR3 extends over 15 amino acids. The germline V gene has CDR1 SGHRS and CDR2 YFSETQ. The V end was cut by 0 bases, the J end by 5 bases, with 15 bases between.